This T cell receptor (beta chain) was observed in a study of response to subunit inactivated influenza vaccine. Findings and limits, study-wide: It was suggested by the authors that few new T cells are recruited by each seasonal influenza vaccination.

As to this clonotype: What it binds is not known.

TCRdb independently ran MiXCR on the RT-PCR reads; one entry per CDR3 protein. Of about half a million distinct CDR3 sequences listed, over 9.5% are singletons. This TCR came from a man aged 50-60 years who received an inactivated influenza vaccine. This specimen consisted of PBMCs from blood, obtained 35 to 45 days after vaccination.

The chain's CDR3 is CATSRETMTRGYNEQFF. In nucleotides, the CDR3 is TGTGCCACCAGCAGAGAGACAATGACTAGAGGTTACAATGAGCAGTTCTTC. This chain uses TRBV15 with TRBJ2-1; a possible D gene is TRBD2 (6 bases). The V gene lost 0 bases and the J gene lost 4 bases, with 16 bases spanning the gap. Germline values: CDR1 LNHNV, CDR2 YYDKDF (reference sequence). The CDR3 totals 17 residues.